This T cell receptor (beta chain) originates from a study of shared clonotypes between healthy human individuals. Study in general: CD4 naive and memory got three plates each, CD8 naive two, CD8 memory one.

The repertoire was sequenced with immunoSEQ multiplex PCR; TCRdb's copy has only in-frame clones and lacks some. The sample shows some 980,000 clones, less than 85% of them seen only once. This clone was observed a few times. The specimen sequenced was memory CD4+ T cells sorted from blood. Subset noted: CD45RA-negative fraction. The clonotype was recovered from a man aged 18 to 30 in good health.

The chain's CDR3 is CASSLGVGYTF. For the CDR3, the DNA is TGTGCCAGTAGCCTCGGGGTTGGCTACACCTTC. The rearrangement uses TRBV19 and TRBJ1-2; no clear D. The CDR3 contains 11 residues. Per germline, CDR1 LNHDA and CDR2 SQIVND (reference sequence). The V gene lost 6 bases and the J gene lost 7 bases, with 9 bases spanning the gap.